A selection of T cell receptor beta chains follows, all from one sample in a study of T cell responses to AZD1222 COVID-19 vaccine. Generated by immunoSEQ multiplex PCR, the TCRdb table keeps only in-frame clones and is missing some. The sample shows some 190,000 clones, about 90% of them seen only once. Sequenced material: peripheral blood, taken 28 days after the second AZD1222 dose. These receptors were taken from an adult who received the AZD1222 COVID-19 vaccine. Both conserved end residues are part of each CDR3. D genes are given only for firm matches. Clone size is shown for a subset of rows, as once, few, many or a class of expanded clone.

V	J	size	D	CDR3	DNA
TRBV7-2	TRBJ2-1	-	TRBD1	CASSPGTGDSNEQFF	TGTGCCAGCAGCCCCGGGACAGGGGACTCCAATGAGCAGTTCTTC
TRBV11-2	TRBJ2-7	-	-	CASSLDGTAYEQYF	TGTGCCAGCAGCTTAGACGGGACGGCCTACGAGCAGTACTTC
TRBV19	TRBJ2-7	-	TRBD1	CASSGQGNYEQYF	TGTGCCAGTAGCGGACAGGGGAACTACGAGCAGTACTTC
TRBV5-1	TRBJ1-1	-	-	CASSLVEEGTEAFF	TGCGCCAGCAGCTTGGTCGAGGAGGGCACTGAAGCTTTCTTT
TRBV7-7	TRBJ2-7	-	TRBD1	CASSPAGTGTYEQYF	TGTGCCAGCAGCCCTGCCGGGACAGGCACCTACGAGCAGTACTTC
TRBV6-5	TRBJ1-5	-	-	CASSYSGWEPQHF	TGTGCCAGCAGTTACTCGGGGTGGGAGCCCCAGCATTTT
TRBV19	TRBJ2-2	-	TRBD1	CASSITGGGGTGELFF	TGTGCCAGTAGTATTACAGGGGGCGGGGGAACCGGGGAGCTGTTTTTT
TRBV5-6	TRBJ1-1	once	-	CASNALQGLNDTEAFF	TGTGCCAGCAACGCCCTACAGGGTTTAAATGACACTGAAGCTTTCTTT
TRBV9	TRBJ2-5	few	-	CASSVALWGETQYF	TGTGCCAGCAGCGTAGCTTTGTGGGGGGAGACCCAGTACTTC
TRBV10-1	TRBJ2-1	-	TRBD2	CASSEWKGRDEQFF	TGCGCCAGCAGTGAGTGGAAGGGGAGGGATGAGCAGTTCTTC
TRBV7-8	TRBJ1-2	-	TRBD1	CASSPQTGTNYGYTF	TGTGCCAGCAGCCCTCAGACAGGGACTAACTATGGCTACACCTTC
TRBV2	TRBJ2-2	-	-	CASSMLGGDQGGELFF	TGTGCCAGCAGCATGCTAGGCGGTGATCAGGGCGGGGAGCTGTTTTTT
TRBV7-2	TRBJ1-1	-	-	CASSLALPAVNTEAFF	TGTGCCAGCAGCTTAGCGCTGCCAGCCGTGAACACTGAAGCTTTCTTT
TRBV29-1	TRBJ2-3	-	-	CSVEDNIRDTQYF	TGCAGCGTTGAAGATAATATACGAGATACGCAGTATTTT
TRBV7-2	TRBJ2-7	-	-	CASSTGLSSYEQYF	TGTGCCAGCAGCACCGGCCTCAGCTCCTACGAGCAGTACTTC
TRBV2	TRBJ1-2	-	TRBD1	CASSQNRGDGYTF	TGTGCCAGCAGCCAAAACAGGGGCGATGGCTACACCTTC